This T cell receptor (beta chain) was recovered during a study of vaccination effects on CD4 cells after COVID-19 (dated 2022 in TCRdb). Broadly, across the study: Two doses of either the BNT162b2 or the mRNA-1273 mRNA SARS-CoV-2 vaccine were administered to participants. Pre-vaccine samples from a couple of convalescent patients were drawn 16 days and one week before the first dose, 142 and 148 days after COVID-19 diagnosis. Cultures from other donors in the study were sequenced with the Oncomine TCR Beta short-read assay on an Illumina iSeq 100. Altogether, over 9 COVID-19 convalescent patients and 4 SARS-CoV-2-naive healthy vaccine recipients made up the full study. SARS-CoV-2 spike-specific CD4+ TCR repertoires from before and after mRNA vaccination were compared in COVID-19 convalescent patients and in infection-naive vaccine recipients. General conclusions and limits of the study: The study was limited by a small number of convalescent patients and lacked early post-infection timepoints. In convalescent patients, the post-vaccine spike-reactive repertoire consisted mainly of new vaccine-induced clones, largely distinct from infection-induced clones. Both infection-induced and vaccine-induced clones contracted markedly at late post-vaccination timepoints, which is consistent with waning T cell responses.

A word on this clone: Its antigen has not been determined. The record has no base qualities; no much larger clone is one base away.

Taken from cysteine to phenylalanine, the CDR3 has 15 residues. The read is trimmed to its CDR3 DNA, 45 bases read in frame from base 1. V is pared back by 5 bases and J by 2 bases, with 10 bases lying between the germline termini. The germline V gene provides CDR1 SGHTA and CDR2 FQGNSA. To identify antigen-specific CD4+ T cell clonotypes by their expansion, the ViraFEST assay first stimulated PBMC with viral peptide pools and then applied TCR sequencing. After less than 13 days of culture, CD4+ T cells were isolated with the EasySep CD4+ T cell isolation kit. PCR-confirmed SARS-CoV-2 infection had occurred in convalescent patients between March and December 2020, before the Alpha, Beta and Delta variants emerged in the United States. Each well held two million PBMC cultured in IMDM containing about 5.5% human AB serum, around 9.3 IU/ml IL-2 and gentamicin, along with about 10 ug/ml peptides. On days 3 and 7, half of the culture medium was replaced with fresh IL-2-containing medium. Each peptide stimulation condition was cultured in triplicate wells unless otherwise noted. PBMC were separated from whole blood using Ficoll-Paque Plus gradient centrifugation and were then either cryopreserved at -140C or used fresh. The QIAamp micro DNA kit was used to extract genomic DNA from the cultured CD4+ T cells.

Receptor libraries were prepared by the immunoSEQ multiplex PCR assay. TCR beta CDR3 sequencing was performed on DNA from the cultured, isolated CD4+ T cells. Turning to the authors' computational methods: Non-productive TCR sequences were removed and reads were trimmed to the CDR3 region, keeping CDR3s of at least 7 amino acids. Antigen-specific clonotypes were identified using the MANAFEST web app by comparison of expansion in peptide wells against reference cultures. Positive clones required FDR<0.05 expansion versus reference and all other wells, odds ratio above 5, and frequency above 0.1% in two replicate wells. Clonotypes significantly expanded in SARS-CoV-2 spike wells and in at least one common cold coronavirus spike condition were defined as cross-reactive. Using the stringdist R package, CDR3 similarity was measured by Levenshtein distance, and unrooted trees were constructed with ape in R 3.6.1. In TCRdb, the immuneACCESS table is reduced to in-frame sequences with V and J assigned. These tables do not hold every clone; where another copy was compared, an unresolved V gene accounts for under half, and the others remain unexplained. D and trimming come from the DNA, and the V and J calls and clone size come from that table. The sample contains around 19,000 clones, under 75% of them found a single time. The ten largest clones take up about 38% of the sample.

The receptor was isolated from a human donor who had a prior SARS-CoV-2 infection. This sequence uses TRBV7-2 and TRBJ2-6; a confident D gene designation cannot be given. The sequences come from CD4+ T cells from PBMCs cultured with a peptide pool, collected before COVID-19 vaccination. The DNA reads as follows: TGTGCCAGCAGCGGAGCCTCGGCTGGGGCCAACGTCCTGACTTTC. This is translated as CASSGASAGANVLTF.